The 10 T cell receptor beta chains presented below share a single source sample, sequenced in a study of blood T cell repertoires in COVID-19. Some clones are missing from TCRdb's copy, which holds only in-frame ones; the method was immunoSEQ multiplex PCR. Of fewer than 350,000 clones listed, around 89% are singletons. The sequenced sample consisted of PBMCs or T cells enriched from blood (not recorded which). The receptors were gathered from a woman aged 40 to 49 who had recovered from COVID-19.

This clone was detected only once. This chain joins TRBV4-3 and TRBJ1-1; 7 nucleotides agree with TRBD1. The CDR3 loop spans 13 amino acids. Germline CDR1 reads LGHNA; CDR2 reads YSLEER. V trimming: 4 bases; J trimming: 9 bases; junction bases outside the gene matches: 8. The CDR3 spells CASSLATGVQAFF. In DNA, the CDR3 is TGCGCCAGCAGCCTAGCAACAGGGGTACAAGCTTTCTTT.

The chain has TRBV7-2 and TRBJ2-2; D remains unclear. Germline-derived CDR1 and CDR2 are SGHTA and FQGNSA. The V gene lost 2 bases and the J gene lost 5 bases, with 15 bases spanning the gap. This CDR3 comprises 16 residues. CDR3 protein: CASSLNGGLATGELFF. In DNA form, the CDR3 reads TGTGCCAGCAGCTTAAACGGCGGCCTGGCGACCGGGGAGCTGTTTTTT. Together with reference TRBV7-2 and TRBJ2-2, the CDR3 gives the full variable domain: GAGVSQSPSNKVTEKGKDVELRCDPISGHTALYWYRQSLGQGLEFLIYFQGNSAPDKSGLPSDRFSAERTGGSVSTLTIQRTQQEDSAVYLCASSLNGGLATGELFFGEGSRLTVL.

In the case of this clone: The sample contains more than one DNA sequence encoding this CDR3. The chain carries TRBV5-6 and TRBJ2-5, with D perhaps matching TRBD1 (5 bases). The germline V and J ends were trimmed by 1 base and 3 bases, with 7 bases remaining between them. CDR1 SGHDT and CDR2 YYEEEE come from the germline V gene. The length of the CDR3 is 13 residues. CDR3 nucleotides: TGTGCCAGCAGCTTGACAGGAGAAGAGACCCAGTACTTC. It is translated as CASSLTGEETQYF.

CDR3 sequence reads: CASSRDQQGVNEKLFF. In nucleotides, the CDR3 is TGTGCCAGCTCACGAGACCAACAGGGGGTTAATGAAAAACTGTTTTTT. V is TRBV18 and J is TRBJ1-4, with TRBD1 identical over 8 bases. The V segment lost 4 bases and the J segment 4 bases; nucleotides outside the gene matches: 8. The germline V gene encodes CDR1 KGHSH and CDR2 LQKENI. The CDR3 covers 16 residues.

V usage is TRBV7-2 and J usage is TRBJ2-7, with TRBD2 matching 12 bases. The CDR3 is 19 residues long. Germline V CDR1 and CDR2: SGHTA, FQGNSA. The J segment lost 4 bases and the V segment lost 5 bases, leaving 18 bases of the junction unmatched. The CDR3 region is CASSPGGGRGLAGYYEQYF. CDR3 nucleotide sequence: TGTGCCAGCAGCCCAGGAGGCGGGCGGGGACTAGCGGGCTATTACGAGCAGTACTTC.

The V call is TRBV7-3, the J call TRBJ2-7, with D perhaps matching TRBD2 (6 bases). The germline gives CDR1 SGHTA, CDR2 FQGTGA. V was cut by 5 bases and J by 4 bases, with 18 bases left in between. This CDR3 is 15 amino acids long. CDR3 amino acids: CASSLGPGEVYEQYF. CDR3 sequence (DNA): TGTGCCAGCAGCCTTGGACCGGGAGAAGTATACGAGCAGTACTTC.

The V call is TRBV10-3, the J call TRBJ2-7; D unclear. V was clipped by 3 bases and J by 0 bases, with 12 bases between them. Looked up from germline, CDR1 is ENHRY and CDR2 is SYGVKD. The CDR3 is 15 residues long. The CDR3 region is CAISDTSPSSYEQYF. CDR3 sequence (DNA): TGTGCCATCAGTGACACTTCCCCGAGCTCCTACGAGCAGTACTTC.

This chain links TRBV7-2 with TRBJ2-2; TRBD2 agrees at 8 bases. This CDR3 spans 18 amino acids. Looked up from germline, CDR1 is SGHTA and CDR2 is FQGNSA. Trimming cost V 7 bases and J 3 bases; bases outside gene matches: 16. The CDR3 here is CASTHPSRGGADTGELFF. For the CDR3, the DNA is TGTGCCAGCACTCACCCTAGTCGGGGGGGGGCCGACACCGGGGAGCTGTTTTTT.

The V and J genes are TRBV9 and TRBJ2-2; no clear D gene. The germline V gene encodes CDR1 SGDLS and CDR2 YYNGEE. V was clipped by 3 bases and J by 6 bases, with 9 bases between them. The CDR3 totals 13 residues. The chain's CDR3 is CASSEPPAGELFF. The CDR3 DNA reads as TGTGCCAGCAGCGAGCCCCCCGCCGGGGAGCTGTTTTTT.

The chain links TRBV24-1 to TRBJ1-1, with a possible D match to TRBD1 (5 bases). The CDR3 covers 15 residues. Between the trimmed V and J ends, which lost 2 bases and 4 bases, there was a span of 13 bases. Looked up from germline, CDR1 is KGHDR and CDR2 is SFDVKD. CDR3: CATSDSGKVGTEAFF. The CDR3 bases are TGTGCCACCAGTGATTCAGGGAAGGTAGGCACTGAAGCTTTCTTT.